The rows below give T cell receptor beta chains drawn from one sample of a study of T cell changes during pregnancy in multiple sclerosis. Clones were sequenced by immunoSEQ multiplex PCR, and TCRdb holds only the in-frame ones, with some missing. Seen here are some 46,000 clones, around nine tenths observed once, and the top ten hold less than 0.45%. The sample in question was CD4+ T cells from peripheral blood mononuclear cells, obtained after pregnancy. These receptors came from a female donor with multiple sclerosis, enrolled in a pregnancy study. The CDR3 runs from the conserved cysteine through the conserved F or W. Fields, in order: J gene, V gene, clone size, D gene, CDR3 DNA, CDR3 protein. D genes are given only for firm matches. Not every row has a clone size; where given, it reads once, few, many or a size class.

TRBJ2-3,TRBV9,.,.,TGTGCCAGCAGCGTAGTACCTAGCGCATCCACAGATACGCAGTATTTT,CASSVVPSASTDTQYF
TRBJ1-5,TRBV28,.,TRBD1,TGTGCCAGCAGTTTCCCCGGACAGGGGGTAAGCAATCAGCCCCAGCATTTT,CASSFPGQGVSNQPQHF
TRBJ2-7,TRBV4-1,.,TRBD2,TGCGCCAGCAGCCTGGGACTAGCGGGAGGGCACGGCGAGCAGTACTTC,CASSLGLAGGHGEQYF
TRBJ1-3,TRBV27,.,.,TGTGCCAGCAGCCAGTCGGGGTACTCTGGAAACACCATATATTTT,CASSQSGYSGNTIYF
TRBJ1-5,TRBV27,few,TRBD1,TGTGCCAGCAGCCCAGGGGGCAGAGAGCCCCAGCATTTT,CASSPGGREPQHF
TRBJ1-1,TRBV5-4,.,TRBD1,TGTGCCAGCAGCTTGGCAGGGGGGTCGGGTGACACTGAAGCTTTCTTT,CASSLAGGSGDTEAFF
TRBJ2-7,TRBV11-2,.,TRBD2,TGTGCCAGCAGCCACTTGGGAGGGGTGGTATCCTACGAGCAGTACTTC,CASSHLGGVVSYEQYF
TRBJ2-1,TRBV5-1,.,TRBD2,TGCGCCAGCAGCTCGGCGGGCCCGACTAGCGGCATAAGCTCCTACAATGAGCAGTTCTTC,CASSSAGPTSGISSYNEQFF
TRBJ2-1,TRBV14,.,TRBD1,TGTGCCAGCAGCCAAAGAAGGGGGCACACTGGCTCCTACAATGAGCAGTTCTTC,CASSQRRGHTGSYNEQFF
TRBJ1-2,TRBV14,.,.,TGTGCCAGCAGCCCTTCTTGGGGGCAGGGGATTTCCTATGGCTACACCTTC,CASSPSWGQGISYGYTF
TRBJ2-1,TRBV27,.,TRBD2,TGTGCCAGCAGTTTTAGTAGCGGGAGGCGGTTCTTC,CASSFSSGRRFF
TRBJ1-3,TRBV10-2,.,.,TGCGCCAGCAGTGAACCAGGGTCTAGGTACACCATATATTTT,CASSEPGSRYTIYF
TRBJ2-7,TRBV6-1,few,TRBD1,TGTGCCAGCGAAACGGGGACAGTGAGCTACGAGCAGTACTTC,CASETGTVSYEQYF
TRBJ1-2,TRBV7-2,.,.,TGTGCCAGCAGCTGGGTGGGGGGGGACTATGGCTACACCTTC,CASSWVGGDYGYTF
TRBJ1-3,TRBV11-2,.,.,TGTGCCAGCAGCCCTAACTCTGGAAACACCATATATTTT,CASSPNSGNTIYF
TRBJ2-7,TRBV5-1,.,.,TGCGCCAGCAGGGTACAGGCGAGCTCCTACGAGCAGTACTTC,CASRVQASSYEQYF
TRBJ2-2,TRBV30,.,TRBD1,TGTGCCTGGAGTGTACCTGACAGGGGCACCGGGGAGCTGTTTTTT,CAWSVPDRGTGELFF
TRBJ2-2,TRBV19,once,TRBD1,TGTGCCAGTAGTATAAAGGGACAGACACCTCTCGGGGAGCTGTTTTTT,CASSIKGQTPLGELFF
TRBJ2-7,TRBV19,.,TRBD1,TGTGCCAGTGGGGGACAGGCATCCTACGAGCAGTACTTC,CASGGQASYEQYF
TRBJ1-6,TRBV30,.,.,TGTGCCTGGAGTATTGGAGAAGTCATTTCACCCCTCCACTTT,CAWSIGEVISPLHF
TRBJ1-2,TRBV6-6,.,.,TGTGCCAGCACGCAGGGAGGTTCGAGGTATGGCTACACCTTC,CASTQGGSRYGYTF